Reported below is one T cell receptor beta chain. Its antigen remains unknown. Germline V gene sequence: CDR1 LGHNA, CDR2 YSLEER. The CDR3 contains 15 residues. The V end lost 1 base, the J end lost 10 bases, and 19 bases lay between the germline ends. CD4+ naive, central memory, regulatory and stem cell-like memory subsets were isolated by sorting on CD45RO/CCR7/CD25/CD127/CD95/CD27. Every bit of the isolated RNA underwent reverse transcription, so sequencing read expressed TCRB transcripts. Regulatory, naive and central memory T cell samples averaged approximately 3.9 million reads. Assay: immunoSEQ multiplex PCR; the TCRdb copy retains only in-frame clones and omits some. The sample lists around 40,000 clones; approximately 72% were seen once. This record belongs to a study of beta chain features in type 1 diabetes. Overall study: Taken together, all samples contributed around 100,000,000 examined sorted cells. Broader study findings: Shortening that was moderate but significant affected the TCRB CDR3s of Type 1 diabetes patients in all four CD4+ subsets. TCRB repertoires of naive, central memory and Treg cells appeared more similar among patients than among healthy donors.

The rearrangement uses TRBV4-3 and TRBJ1-1; D uncertain. The sequence was obtained from a woman in her late teens or twenties with type 1 diabetes. Sequenced: Tregs from blood. The DNA for the CDR3 is TGCGCCAGCAGCCAAGCCCTTGGTACCGAATATAGAGCTTTCTTT. Protein sequence: CASSQALGTEYRAFF.